This passage covers 23 T cell receptor beta chains from one sample sequenced in a study of radiotherapy plus CTLA-4 blockade in lung cancer (dated 2018 in TCRdb). The library was generated by the immunoSEQ multiplex PCR assay. TCRdb obtained this table from immuneACCESS and retained in-frame rearrangements with V and J assigned. These tables miss some clones; where compared with another copy, unresolved V genes account for less than half of the shortfall, and the remainder is unexplained. The sample includes about 83,000 clones, with about 78% observed a single time. The ten most abundant clones make up more than 3.5% of the sample. Material: peripheral blood, obtained from a patient treated with radiotherapy plus ipilimumab. These receptors were taken from a human donor with non-small cell lung cancer who had a partial response to radiotherapy plus ipilimumab. Some clones in this sample may be carry-over from other donors' samples.

This clone showed up just once. J is TRBJ1-1 and V is TRBV10-3; D gene ambiguous. Germline CDR1 ENHRY, CDR2 SYGVKD. This CDR3 contains 14 residues. Trimming removed 5 bases from V and 3 bases from J, with 13 bases in between. CDR3 loop: CAISKATVHTEAFF. The CDR3 bases are TGTGCCATCAGTAAAGCCACAGTCCACACTGAAGCTTTCTTT.

The chain combines TRBV7-9 with TRBJ1-4; 8 bases fit TRBD1. The CDR3 extends over 14 amino acids. After removal of 5 bases from V and 5 bases from J, the junction contained 4 bases not matched to a gene. From germline, CDR1 is SEHNR and CDR2 FQNEAQ (reference sequence). For the CDR3, the DNA is TGTGCCAGCAGCCAAGGACAGGGCAATGAAAAACTGTTTTTT. Translated: CASSQGQGNEKLFF.

V gene TRBV29-1 combines with J gene TRBJ1-1; 10 bases are a match to TRBD1. Per the germline V gene, CDR1 is SQVTM and CDR2 is ANQGSEA. The ends lost 7 bases at V and 3 bases at J; junction bases unmatched: 2. This CDR3 comprises 12 residues. The DNA for the CDR3 is TGCAGCGGCGGGACAGGGGACACTGAAGCTTTCTTT. Protein: CSGGTGDTEAFF. Based on the CDR3 plus reference TRBV29-1 and TRBJ1-1, the full variable domain is SAVISQKPSRDICQRGTSLTIQCQVDSQVTMMFWYRQQPGQSLTLIATANQGSEATYESGFVIDKFPISRPNLTFSTLTVSNMSPEDSSIYLCSGGTGDTEAFFGQGTRLTVV.

The gene calls are TRBV7-2 and TRBJ2-7; 7 positions match TRBD2. CDR3 size: 15 residues. The trim removed 5 bases at V and 4 bases at J, leaving 11 bases unmatched. The germline V gene encodes CDR1 SGHTA and CDR2 FQGNSA. CDR3 DNA sequence: TGTGCCAGCAGCGGATACGGGACGGGGGGTTACGAGCAGTACTTC. This encodes CASSGYGTGGYEQYF.

This chain links TRBV6-5 with TRBJ2-7; the match to TRBD2 covers 10 bases. Trimming at V came to 2 bases and at J to 4 bases, leaving 5 bases not matched to a gene. This CDR3 has 15 residues. Germline-derived CDR1 and CDR2 are MNHEY and SVGAGI. The CDR3 coding sequence is TGTGCCAGCAGTTACACGGCTAGCGGGAGATACGAGCAGTACTTC. Its translation is CASSYTASGRYEQYF.

The chain uses TRBV19 and TRBJ2-7; a weak D match, TRBD1 (6 bases). Germline CDR1 reads LNHDA; CDR2 reads SQIVND (reference sequence). The CDR3 runs 13 residues. The V and J ends lost 2 bases and 7 bases respectively, with 12 bases between them. The CDR3, as DNA: TGTGCCAGTAGTATAAGGGGGAATTGGGAGCAGTACTTC. It codes for CASSIRGNWEQYF.

This rearrangement joins TRBV6-1 to TRBJ1-2; 7 nucleotides line up with TRBD1. This CDR3 is built from 16 residues. Germline-derived CDR1 and CDR2 are MNHNS and SASEGT. The junction had 12 bases not matched to a gene; V was cut back by 4 bases and J by 4 bases. CDR3 loop: CASSGGPQGVSYGYTF. CDR3 sequence (DNA): TGTGCCAGCAGTGGAGGACCCCAGGGGGTTAGCTATGGCTACACCTTC.

This clone was observed a single time. This sequence joins TRBV2 and TRBJ2-5; 7 nucleotides match TRBD1. With the DNA end fitting TRBJ2-7 better, the J assignment may be wrong. The germline CDR1 and CDR2 sequences are SNHLY and FYNNEI. The CDR3 is 12 residues long. The CDR3, as DNA: TGTGCCAGCACGGGGACAGACTACGAGCAGTACTTC. It codes for CASTGTDYEQYF.

This sequence joins TRBV5-6 and TRBJ1-6; possibly TRBD1 for D (5 bases). With 5 bases removed from V and 8 bases from J, the gap between germline ends came to 11 bases. Germline CDR1 SGHDT, CDR2 YYEEEE. The CDR3 is 13 amino acids. This CDR3 is CASSQSRDSPLHF. The CDR3, as DNA: TGTGCCAGCAGTCAGAGCAGGGATTCACCCCTCCACTTT.

This clone has a single count. The chain couples TRBV7-2 to TRBJ2-7, with D perhaps TRBD2 (6 bases). The CDR3 is 15 residues long. The V end was cut by 4 bases, the J end by 3 bases, with 16 bases between. Germline CDR1 reads SGHTA; CDR2 reads FQGNSA. CDR3 amino acids: CASSYAGTGVYEQYF. CDR3 DNA: TGTGCCAGCAGCTACGCCGGGACTGGTGTCTACGAGCAGTACTTC. Looking up the rest from reference TRBV7-2 and TRBJ2-7 gives the full variable domain: GAGVSQSPSNKVTEKGKDVELRCDPISGHTALYWYRQSLGQGLEFLIYFQGNSAPDKSGLPSDRFSAERTGGSVSTLTIQRTQQEDSAVYLCASSYAGTGVYEQYFGPGTRLTVT.

The J gene is TRBJ2-5, the V gene TRBV4-2; 10 bases agree with TRBD1. Germline V gene sequence: CDR1 LGHNA, CDR2 YNFKEQ. The junction had 7 bases not matched to a gene; V was cut back by 5 bases and J by 1 base. The CDR3 contains 16 residues. CDR3 loop: CASSSYGTGVQETQYF. The CDR3 region has the DNA TGTGCCAGCAGCTCTTATGGGACAGGGGTCCAAGAGACCCAGTACTTC.

This clone was detected only once. V gene TRBV20-1 combines with J gene TRBJ1-2; no firm D call. Germline CDR1 and CDR2: DFQATT and SNEGSKA (reference sequence). This CDR3 comprises 11 residues. Trimming left V 3 bases short and J 12 bases short, with 14 bases between. This CDR3 reads CSASYGWGDTF. The DNA of the CDR3 is TGCAGTGCTAGCTACGGTTGGGGAGACACCTTC.

The chain combines TRBV6-5 with TRBJ1-1; D possibly corresponds to TRBD1 (6 bases). Germline V gives CDR1 MNHEY, CDR2 SVGAGI. Trimming stripped 5 bases from V and 3 bases from J, with 10 bases between. The length of the CDR3 is 13 residues. DNA for the CDR3: TGTGCCAGCAGTGAGTACAGGGACACTGAAGCTTTCTTT. This gives the protein CASSEYRDTEAFF.

The chain uses TRBV5-1 and TRBJ2-3; 10 nucleotides line up with TRBD2. In germline, CDR1 is SGHRS, CDR2 YFSETQ. This CDR3 comprises 17 residues. Trimming cost V 5 bases and J 0 bases; bases outside gene matches: 9. DNA of the CDR3: TGCGCCAGCAGTTGGGCTAGCGGGAGTAGTAGCACAGATACGCAGTATTTT. Residues: CASSWASGSSSTDTQYF.

J is TRBJ2-2 and V is TRBV7-9; 9 nucleotides line up with TRBD1. The CDR3 is 17 residues long. Per the germline V gene, CDR1 is SEHNR and CDR2 is FQNEAQ (reference sequence). Trimming removed 6 bases from V and 5 bases from J; junction bases left unmatched: 13. The CDR3 coding sequence is TGTGCCAGCAGGCAAACCTGGGGACAGGGTGGAACCGGGGAGCTGTTTTTT. It specifies CASRQTWGQGGTGELFF.

J is TRBJ2-1 and V is TRBV6-4; TRBD2 agrees at 8 bases. The CDR3 has 15 amino acids. The J segment lost 4 bases and the V segment lost 4 bases, leaving 6 bases of the junction unmatched. Germline loops: CDR1 MRHNA, CDR2 SNTAGT. The CDR3, as DNA: TGTGCCAGCAGTGCTCTGAGCGGGGGATACAATGAGCAGTTCTTC. Translated, it gives CASSALSGGYNEQFF.

This clone came up once. The chain carries TRBV29-1 and TRBJ2-2; D is possibly TRBD2 (6 bases). Trimming cost V 1 base and J 4 bases, with 10 bases left between them. The CDR3 runs 14 residues. Per the germline V gene, CDR1 is SQVTM and CDR2 is ANQGSEA. The CDR3 DNA reads as TGCAGCGTTGAAGTCGGGGGAACCACCGGGGAGCTGTTTTTT. It specifies CSVEVGGTTGELFF.

This clone showed up just once. The gene calls are TRBV5-6 and TRBJ1-1, with TRBD1 as a possible D gene (6 bases). Trimming removed 1 base at V and 1 base at J, with 17 bases between. The CDR3 consists of 17 residues. Germline V gene sequence: CDR1 SGHDT, CDR2 YYEEEE. The CDR3 loop reads CASSLSLGGRRNTEAFF. The CDR3 region has the DNA TGTGCCAGCAGCTTGTCCCTAGGGGGACGGAGGAACACTGAAGCTTTCTTT. Supplemented by reference TRBV5-6 and TRBJ1-1, the full variable domain reads DAGVTQSPTHLIKTRGQQVTLRCSPKSGHDTVSWYQQALGQGPQFIFQYYEEEERQRGNFPDRFSGHQFPNYSSELNVNALLLGDSALYLCASSLSLGGRRNTEAFFGQGTRLTVV.

This clone was found a few times. The CDR3 coding sequence is TGCGCCAGCAGCCGGGACTACACCGGGGAGCTGTTTTTT. It specifies CASSRDYTGELFF. The chain recombines TRBV4-1 with TRBJ2-2; D may be TRBD2 (6 bases). The germline gives CDR1 MGHRA, CDR2 YSYEKL. The CDR3 covers 13 residues. The V end lost 4 bases, the J end lost 3 bases, and 6 bases lay between the germline ends.

The chain recombines TRBV7-9 with TRBJ1-6, with TRBD1 matching over 8 bases. This CDR3 has 15 residues. Trimming cost V 1 base and J 5 bases; bases outside gene matches: 1. Germline CDR1 reads SEHNR; CDR2 reads FQNEAQ (reference sequence). CDR3 coding DNA: TGTGCCAGCAGCTTAGGACAGGGGAATAATTCACCCCTCCACTTT. The encoded protein is CASSLGQGNNSPLHF.

This rearrangement joins TRBV7-8 to TRBJ2-7, with D perhaps TRBD2 (7 bases). The length of the CDR3 is 15 residues. Trimming cost V 4 bases and J 1 base, with 14 bases left between them. Germline V gives CDR1 SGHVS, CDR2 FQNEAQ. The DNA of the CDR3 is TGTGCCAGCAGCTCCATGGGGGGGCCGTCCTACGAGCAGTACTTC. Its translation is CASSSMGGPSYEQYF.

The chain links TRBV27 to TRBJ2-1; D gene uncertain. The CDR3 consists of 13 residues. Germline CDR1 reads MNHEY; CDR2 reads SMNVEV (reference sequence). Between the trimmed V and J ends, which lost 9 bases and 3 bases, there was a span of 12 bases. CDR3 sequence (DNA): TGTGCCAGTATGGGCATCTTCTACAATGAGCAGTTCTTC. The encoded protein is CASMGIFYNEQFF.

The chain carries TRBV4-1 and TRBJ2-1; D is possibly TRBD2 (5 bases). In germline, CDR1 is MGHRA, CDR2 YSYEKL. The V end was cut by 1 base, the J end by 6 bases, with 13 bases between. The CDR3 is made up of 15 amino acids. For the CDR3, the DNA is TGCGCCAGCAGCCAAGCTCTTGTGAGCGGCAATGAGCAGTTCTTC. It yields the protein CASSQALVSGNEQFF.